This TCR beta chain comes out of a study of blood T cell repertoires in COVID-19 (dated by TCRdb to the early 2020s). At the level of the whole study: Collaborator samples came from the United States, Italy and Spain and covered acute and convalescent phases of COVID-19. The prospective study material was composed of cDNA or gDNA derived from T cells, B-cell-depleted T cells, or PBMCs. Subjects who had been exposed to COVID-19, were actively infected with it, or had recovered from it provided the deeply sampled blood TCRbeta repertoires that made up the dataset. A freely available public database, intended as a resource for researchers studying the immune response to SARS-CoV-2, is where the repertoires were released. Samples came from the ongoing ImmuneRACE study (first 160 participants) plus 1,254 subjects from 6 global collaborators. Sample metadata almost always included a de-identified subject ID, COVID-19 status, age in years and sex. HLA class I and class II types, where available, came from metadata supplied by the sample provider rather than from assay-based typing. Paper-wide results and their limitations: The quantity of clinical and demographic metadata differed by source and by participant and was supplied without curation.

The V end loses 1 base and the J end loses 0 bases, and a stretch of 25 bases separates them. The germline V gene supplies CDR1 SGHVS and CDR2 FNYEAQ. The CDR3, cysteine through phenylalanine, is 21 amino acids long. CDR3 DNA is the only sequence kept; it has 63 bases, read in frame from the first base. TCRbeta CDR3 regions were amplified from genomic DNA using the immunoSEQ Assay, a bias-controlled multiplex PCR. Regarding the original processing steps: The number of nucleated cells in each sample was estimated by amplification of reference gene primers within the assay. To quantify the absolute abundance of each unique TCRbeta CDR3 rearrangement, sequence reads were collapsed and filtered. For each sample, productive Simpson clonality was calculated as the square root of Simpson's diversity index across productive rearrangements. The table was pulled from immuneACCESS by TCRdb, which kept in-frame rearrangements only. Such tables lose some clones; where checked, under half of the loss comes from unresolved V genes, and the rest has no known cause. V, J and clone size are those of that table, while D and trimming were read from the DNA. A total of approximately 300,000 clones appear in this sample, roughly 87% of them only once. Of the sample, over 2% is held by the ten largest clones.

As for this clone: Its antigen is currently not known. Nothing much larger sits one base from this clone, and base qualities are not available.

Samples from volunteer blood donors who had recovered from COVID-19 were contributed by a second Seattle source. The collaborating institutions used their own protocols to collect whole blood in K2EDTA tubes. For TCRbeta analysis, collaborators shipped samples in one of three forms: frozen whole blood, isolated PBMCs, or DNA extracted from either of those sample types. The chain was built from TRBV7-6 and TRBJ1-3; TRBD1 could be the D gene, as 6 bases match. Sequencing was carried out using peripheral blood. The clonotype was recovered from a woman in her fifties or sixties who had recovered from COVID-19. Here the CDR3 is given as CASSLVRPPGTTLSSGNTIYF. The sequenced DNA: TGTGCCAGCAGCTTAGTCCGACCCCCCGGGACAACCCTTAGCTCTGGAAACACCATATATTTT. This CDR3, with the reference TRBV7-6 and TRBJ1-3 proteins standing in past its ends, gives the full variable domain GAGVSQSPRYKVTKRGQDVALRCDPISGHVSLYWYRQALGQGPEFLTYFNYEAQQDKSGLPNDRFSAERPEGSISTLTIQRTEQRDSAMYRCASSLVRPPGTTLSSGNTIYFGEGSWLTVV.